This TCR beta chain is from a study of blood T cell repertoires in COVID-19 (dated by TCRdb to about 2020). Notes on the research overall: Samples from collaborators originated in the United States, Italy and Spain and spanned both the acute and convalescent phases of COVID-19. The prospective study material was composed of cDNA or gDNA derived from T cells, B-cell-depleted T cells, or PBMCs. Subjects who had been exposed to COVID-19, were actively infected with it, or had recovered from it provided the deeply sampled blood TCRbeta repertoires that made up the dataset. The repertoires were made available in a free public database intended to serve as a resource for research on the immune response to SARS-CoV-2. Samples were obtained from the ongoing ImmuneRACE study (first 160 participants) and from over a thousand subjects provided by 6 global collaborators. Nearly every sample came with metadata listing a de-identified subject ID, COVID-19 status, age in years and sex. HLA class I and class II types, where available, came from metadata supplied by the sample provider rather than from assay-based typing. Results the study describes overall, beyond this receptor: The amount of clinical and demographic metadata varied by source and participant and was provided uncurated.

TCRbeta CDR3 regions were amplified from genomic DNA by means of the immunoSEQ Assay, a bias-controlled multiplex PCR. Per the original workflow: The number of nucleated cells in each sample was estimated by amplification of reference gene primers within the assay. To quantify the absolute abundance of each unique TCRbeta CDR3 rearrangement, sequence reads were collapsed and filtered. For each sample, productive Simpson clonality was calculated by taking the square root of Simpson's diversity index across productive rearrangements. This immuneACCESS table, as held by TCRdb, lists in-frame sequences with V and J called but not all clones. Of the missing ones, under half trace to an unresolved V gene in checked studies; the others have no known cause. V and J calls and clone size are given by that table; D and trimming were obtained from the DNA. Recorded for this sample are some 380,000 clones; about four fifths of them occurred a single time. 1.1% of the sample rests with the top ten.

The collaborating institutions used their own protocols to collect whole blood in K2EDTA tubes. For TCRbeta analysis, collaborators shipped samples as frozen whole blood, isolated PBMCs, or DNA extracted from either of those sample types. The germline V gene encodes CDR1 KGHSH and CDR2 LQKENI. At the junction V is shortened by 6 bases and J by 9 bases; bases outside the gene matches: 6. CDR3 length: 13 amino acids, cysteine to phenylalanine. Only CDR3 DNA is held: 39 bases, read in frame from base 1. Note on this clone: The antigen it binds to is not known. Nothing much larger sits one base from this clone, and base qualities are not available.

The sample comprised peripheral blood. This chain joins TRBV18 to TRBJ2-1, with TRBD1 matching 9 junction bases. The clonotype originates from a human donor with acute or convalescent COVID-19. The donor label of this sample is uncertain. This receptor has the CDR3 CASSEQGALEQFF. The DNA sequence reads TGTGCCAGCTCGGAACAGGGGGCGCTTGAGCAGTTCTTC.